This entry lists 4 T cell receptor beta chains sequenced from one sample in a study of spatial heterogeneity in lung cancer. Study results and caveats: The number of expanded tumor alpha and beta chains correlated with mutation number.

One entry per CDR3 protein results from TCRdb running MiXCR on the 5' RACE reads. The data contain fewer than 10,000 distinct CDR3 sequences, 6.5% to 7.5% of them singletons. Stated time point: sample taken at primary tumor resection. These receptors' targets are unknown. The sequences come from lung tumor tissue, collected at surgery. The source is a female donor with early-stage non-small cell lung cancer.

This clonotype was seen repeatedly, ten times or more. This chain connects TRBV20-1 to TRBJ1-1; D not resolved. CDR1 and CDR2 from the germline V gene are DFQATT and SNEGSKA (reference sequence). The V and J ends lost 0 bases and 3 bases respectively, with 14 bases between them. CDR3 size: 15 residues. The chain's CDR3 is CSAREPGRVYTEAFF. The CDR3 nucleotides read TGCAGTGCTAGAGAGCCCGGGCGGGTATACACTGAAGCTTTCTTT.

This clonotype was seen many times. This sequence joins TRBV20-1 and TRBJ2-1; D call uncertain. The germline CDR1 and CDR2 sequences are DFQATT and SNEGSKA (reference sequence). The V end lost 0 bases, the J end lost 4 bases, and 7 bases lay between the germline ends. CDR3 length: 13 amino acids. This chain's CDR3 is CSARDDPYNEQFF. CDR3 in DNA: TGCAGTGCTAGAGATGACCCGTACAATGAGCAGTTCTTC.

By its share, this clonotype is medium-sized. In DNA form, the CDR3 reads TGTGCCAGCAGTTACCCCCCGGCAGGGGGCTATCAGCCCCAGCATTTT. Translation gives CASSYPPAGGYQPQHF. The chain joins TRBV6-6 to TRBJ1-5, with 8 positions matching TRBD1. This CDR3 comprises 16 residues. V was clipped by 2 bases and J by 5 bases; unmatched bases: 8. Germline loops: CDR1 MNHNY, CDR2 SVGAGI (reference sequence).

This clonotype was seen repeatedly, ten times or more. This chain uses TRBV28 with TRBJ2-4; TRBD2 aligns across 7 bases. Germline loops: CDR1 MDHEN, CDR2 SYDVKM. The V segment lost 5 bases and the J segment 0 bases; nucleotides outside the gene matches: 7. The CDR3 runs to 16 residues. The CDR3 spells CASSPLATIAKNIQYF. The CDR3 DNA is TGTGCCAGCAGTCCACTAGCGACCATAGCCAAAAACATTCAGTACTTC.